The rows below give T cell receptor beta chains drawn from one sample of a study of shared clonotypes between healthy human individuals. Here immunoSEQ multiplex PCR was the method, and the copy in TCRdb shows in-frame clones only, minus some. Of about 590,000 clones detected, about 95% appear once; the ten largest clones hold 0.095% to 0.12%. The specimen was naive CD8+ T cells sorted from blood. These TCRs come from a woman aged 25-40 years in good health. Each CDR3 is given without its conserved first and last residue.

v_call cdr3_aa
TRBV2 ASSAVGARAYEQY
TRBV5-6 ASTPGGNPYEQY
TRBV6-4 ASSDLRGGRKGNQPQH
TRBV18 ASSPGWARPKEQY
TRBV27 ASSYGLENEQF
TRBV5-6 ASSYLTSGSGDEQY
TRBV28 ASSYPDGMNTEAF
TRBV2 ASSRGLAELQETQY
TRBV15 ATSPDTSPGDEQF
TRBV7-9 ASSPPVPQETQY
TRBV5-6 ASSKGHPNTEAF
TRBV28 ASGTGVHEQY
TRBV27 ASSLGGLVNYEQY
TRBV10-3 AISDTPGLAGETGELF
TRBV11-2 ASSRIAGDYEQY
TRBV23-1 ASSRQGGDSPLH
TRBV28 ASKVPPQGHYGYT
TRBV19 ASSIGGAGANVLT
TRBV28 ASSFSGLAQVGELF
TRBV28 ASSLYANEQF
TRBV4-2 ASSQDLAGGSNEQF
TRBV7-9 ASSYSTNTEAF
TRBV5-1 AKALARDTGELF
TRBV27 ASSSLLAGSSSYEQY
TRBV2 ASSEYKREGADTQY
TRBV29-1 SVDGSQGGMEAF
TRBV9 ASSVIRGSGGDTQY
TRBV6-1 ASSEQGAYVYGYT
TRBV19 ASSHHSGLAGDTQY
TRBV6-6 ASSEDRGAYNEQF
TRBV14 ASSHLATGREQY
TRBV5-1 ASSLGRTADSERYNEQF
TRBV7-2 ASSLRGTDTEAF